At least ten counts were recorded for the clone carrying this TCR beta chain. This record comes from a study of T cells in Graves' hyperthyroidism and ophthalmopathy. J gave up 2 bases and V 6 bases, and 5 bases lay outside the gene matches. This CDR3 comprises 14 residues. Germline CDR1 reads WSHSY; CDR2 reads SAAADI. TCR beta CDR3 regions were amplified from RNA transcripts. The TCR CDR3 was amplified in a first-round RT-PCR using the HTBI primer set. MiXCR was run by TCRdb on the multiplex PCR reads, yielding one entry per CDR3 protein. The profile covers some 560,000 distinct CDR3 sequences, with 15% to 19% appearing a single time and approximately 7.4% taken by the ten largest.

This chain uses TRBV10-2 with TRBJ2-7, with 9 nucleotides matching TRBD1. The TCR originated in a woman aged 30 to 39 with Graves' hyperthyroidism. Source material: blood. DNA for the CDR3: TGCGCCAGCAGGGGACAGGGATCTCCCTACGAGCAGTACTTC. Residues: CASRGQGSPYEQYF.